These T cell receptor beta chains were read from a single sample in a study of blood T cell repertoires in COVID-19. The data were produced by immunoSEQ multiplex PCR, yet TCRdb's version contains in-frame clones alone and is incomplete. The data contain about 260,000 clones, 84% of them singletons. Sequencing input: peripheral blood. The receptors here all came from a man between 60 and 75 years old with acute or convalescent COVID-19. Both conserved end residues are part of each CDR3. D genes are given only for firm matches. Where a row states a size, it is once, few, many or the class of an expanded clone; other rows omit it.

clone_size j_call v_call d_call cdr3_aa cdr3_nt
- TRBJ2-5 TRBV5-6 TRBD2 CASSLVWTEREGRETQYF TGTGCCAGCAGCTTGGTGTGGACTGAGCGGGAGGGCCGGGAGACCCAGTACTTC
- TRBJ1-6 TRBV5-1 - CASSSDYRGANSPLHF TGCGCCAGCAGCTCGGACTATCGAGGGGCCAATTCACCCCTCCACTTT
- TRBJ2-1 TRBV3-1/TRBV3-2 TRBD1 CASSQGTGGFSEQFF TGTGCCAGCAGCCAAGGGACAGGGGGCTTCTCTGAGCAGTTCTTC
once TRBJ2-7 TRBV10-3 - CAISPTAYEQYF TGTGCCATCAGCCCGACAGCCTACGAGCAGTACTTC
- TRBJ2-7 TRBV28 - CASSLRTTFSYEQYF TGTGCCAGCAGTTTAAGGACTACTTTCTCCTACGAGCAGTACTTC
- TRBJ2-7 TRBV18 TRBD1 CASSPANPGTGYEQYF TGTGCCAGCTCACCAGCGAATCCCGGGACAGGCTACGAGCAGTACTTC
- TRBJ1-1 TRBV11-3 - CASSLAGRDTEAFF TGTGCCAGCAGCTTAGCAGGGAGGGACACTGAAGCTTTCTTT
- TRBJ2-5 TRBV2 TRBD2 CASLATSGQETQYF TGTGCCAGCCTCGCGACTAGCGGACAAGAGACCCAGTACTTC
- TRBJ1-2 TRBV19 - CASSSWDTYNYGYTF TGTGCCAGTAGTAGTTGGGACACCTATAACTATGGCTACACCTTC
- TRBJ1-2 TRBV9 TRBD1 CASSVEPGGKYGYTF TGTGCCAGCAGCGTAGAGCCAGGGGGGAAGTATGGCTACACCTTC
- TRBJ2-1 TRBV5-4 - CASSFGWAESESLF TGTGCCAGCAGCTTCGGTTGGGCCGAATCCGAAAGTCTCTTC
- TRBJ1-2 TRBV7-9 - CASTGGTYKSHGYTF TGTGCCAGTACGGGGGGGACCTATAAGTCTCATGGCTACACCTTC
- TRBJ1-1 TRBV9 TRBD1 CASSAGDRVPTEAFF TGTGCCAGCAGCGCAGGGGACAGGGTGCCAACTGAAGCTTTCTTT
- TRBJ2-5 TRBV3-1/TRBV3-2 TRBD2 CASSAGLAGVGTQYF TGTGCCAGCAGCGCGGGACTAGCGGGGGTTGGGACCCAGTACTTC
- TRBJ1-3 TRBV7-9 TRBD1 CASSLATGNRNTIYF TGTGCCAGCAGCTTAGCGACAGGGAACAGAAACACCATATATTTT
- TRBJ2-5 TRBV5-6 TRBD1 CASSLGTGTAIQETQYF TGTGCCAGCAGCTTGGGGACCGGGACAGCTATTCAAGAGACCCAGTACTTC
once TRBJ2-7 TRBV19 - CASSIDRGGRYEQYF TGTGCCAGTAGTATAGATCGGGGTGGAAGATACGAGCAGTACTTC
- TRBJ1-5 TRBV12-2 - CASRSRQGLPGNQPQHF TGTGCAAGTCGCTCTCGACAGGGGCTACCGGGTAATCAGCCCCAGCATTTT
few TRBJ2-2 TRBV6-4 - CASSVQRDTGELFF TGTGCCAGCAGTGTTCAGCGGGACACCGGGGAGCTGTTTTTT
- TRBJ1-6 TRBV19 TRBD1 CASSMRRGQGFYNSPLHF TGTGCCAGTAGTATGCGTCGGGGACAGGGGTTCTATAATTCACCCCTCCACTTT
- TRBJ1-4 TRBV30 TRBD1 CAWSTGGPTNEKLFF TGTGCCTGGAGCACAGGGGGTCCAACTAATGAAAAACTGTTTTTT
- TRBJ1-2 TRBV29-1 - CSAMDSFQVYTF TGCAGCGCCATGGACAGTTTCCAGGTCTACACCTTC
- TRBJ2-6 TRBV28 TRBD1 CASVNQGALSGANVLTF TGTGCCAGCGTGAATCAGGGGGCCCTCTCTGGGGCCAACGTCCTGACTTTC
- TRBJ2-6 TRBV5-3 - CARSIKRLSGANVLTF TGTGCCAGAAGCATAAAGAGACTTTCTGGGGCCAACGTCCTGACTTTC
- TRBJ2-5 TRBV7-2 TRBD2 CASSIGLAGGQETQYF TGTGCCAGCAGCATCGGACTAGCGGGAGGTCAAGAGACCCAGTACTTC